Listed below are T cell receptor beta chains from one sample, sequenced in a study of T-cell reconstitution after alpha-beta-depleted transplantation in children. Each CDR3 protein gets one entry after TCRdb re-called the PCR reads with MiXCR. The sample has fewer than 750,000 distinct CDR3 sequences; 20% to 30% are singletons. Sequencing was performed on PBMCs, taken before TCRalphabeta/CD19-depleted stem cell transplant. The receptors originated from a boy younger than two with Wiskott-Aldrich syndrome, due to receive a stem cell transplant. Both conserved end residues are part of each CDR3. A D gene is named only where the DNA matches it firmly. Size tells how often a clone was seen (once, few, many) or the class of an expanded clone, and some rows leave it out.

j_gene: TRBJ2-5
d_gene: -
v_gene: TRBV20-1
abundance: -
CDR3aa: CSAMASWQETQYF
CDR3nt: TGCAGTGCTATGGCTAGCTGGCAAGAGACCCAGTACTTC

j_gene: TRBJ2-2
d_gene: -
v_gene: TRBV28
abundance: -
CDR3aa: CASTAGQNTGELFF
CDR3nt: TGTGCCAGCACTGCGGGACAGAACACCGGGGAGCTGTTTTTT

j_gene: TRBJ2-6
d_gene: -
v_gene: TRBV20-1
abundance: few
CDR3aa: CSARDSRRTGANVLTF
CDR3nt: TGCAGTGCTAGAGATTCACGGAGAACTGGGGCCAACGTCCTGACTTTC

j_gene: TRBJ2-7
d_gene: TRBD2
v_gene: TRBV11-2
abundance: -
CDR3aa: CASSLAAGAPYEQYF
CDR3nt: TGTGCCAGCAGCTTAGCGGCGGGAGCTCCCTACGAGCAGTACTTC

j_gene: TRBJ1-5
d_gene: -
v_gene: TRBV12-3/TRBV12-4
abundance: -
CDR3aa: CASSLRGSARNQPQHF
CDR3nt: TGTGCCAGCAGTTTAAGAGGGTCAGCTCGCAATCAGCCCCAGCATTTT

j_gene: TRBJ1-6
d_gene: -
v_gene: TRBV27
abundance: -
CDR3aa: CASSLGTSPLHF
CDR3nt: TGTGCCAGCAGTTTAGGCACTTCACCCCTCCACTTT

j_gene: TRBJ2-7
d_gene: -
v_gene: TRBV5-6
abundance: -
CDR3aa: CASSLGRIFHYWEQYF
CDR3nt: TGTGCCAGCAGCTTGGGGAGGATTTTCCACTACTGGGAGCAGTACTTC

j_gene: TRBJ1-2
d_gene: TRBD1
v_gene: TRBV6-1
abundance: few
CDR3aa: CASRQSGTGTPNYGYTF
CDR3nt: TGTGCCAGCAGGCAATCCGGGACAGGCACTCCTAACTATGGCTACACCTTC

j_gene: TRBJ2-3
d_gene: -
v_gene: TRBV5-1
abundance: many
CDR3aa: CASSGQTDTQYF
CDR3nt: TGCGCCAGCAGCGGGCAGACAGATACGCAGTATTTT

j_gene: TRBJ2-1
d_gene: -
v_gene: TRBV5-1
abundance: few
CDR3aa: CASSSLVAETYNEQFF
CDR3nt: TGCGCCAGCAGCTCTCTTGTCGCGGAGACGTACAATGAGCAGTTCTTC

j_gene: TRBJ2-2
d_gene: -
v_gene: TRBV20-1
abundance: -
CDR3aa: CSAPLNGNLGELFF
CDR3nt: TGCAGTGCCCCTCTGAACGGGAATCTCGGGGAGCTGTTTTTT

j_gene: TRBJ2-6
d_gene: -
v_gene: TRBV5-1
abundance: -
CDR3aa: CASSLSGPSSGANVLTF
CDR3nt: TGCGCCAGCAGCTTGAGCGGGCCTAGCTCTGGGGCCAACGTCCTGACTTTC

j_gene: TRBJ2-2
d_gene: -
v_gene: TRBV27
abundance: few
CDR3aa: CASSSGFRELFF
CDR3nt: TGTGCCAGCAGTTCCGGGTTCAGGGAGCTGTTTTTT

j_gene: TRBJ2-7
d_gene: -
v_gene: TRBV5-1
abundance: -
CDR3aa: CASSGEELSYEQYF
CDR3nt: TGCGCCAGTTCCGGGGAGGAACTCTCCTACGAGCAGTACTTC

j_gene: TRBJ1-1
d_gene: -
v_gene: TRBV19
abundance: few
CDR3aa: CASSIEPVNTEAFF
CDR3nt: TGTGCCAGTAGTATCGAGCCGGTGAACACTGAAGCTTTCTTT

j_gene: TRBJ2-1
d_gene: TRBD2
v_gene: TRBV20-1
abundance: -
CDR3aa: CSASRDYYNEQFF
CDR3nt: TGCAGTGCTAGCCGGGACTACTACAATGAGCAGTTCTTC

j_gene: TRBJ2-3
d_gene: TRBD1
v_gene: TRBV20-1
abundance: few
CDR3aa: CSPRPGQGTDTQYF
CDR3nt: TGCAGTCCACGACCGGGACAGGGCACAGATACGCAGTATTTT

j_gene: TRBJ2-3
d_gene: -
v_gene: TRBV6-2/TRBV6-3
abundance: -
CDR3aa: CASSDVPRGDTQYF
CDR3nt: TGTGCCAGCAGTGACGTACCGAGGGGAGATACGCAGTATTTT

j_gene: TRBJ2-7
d_gene: -
v_gene: TRBV12-3/TRBV12-4
abundance: -
CDR3aa: CASSSGGTSSSEQYF
CDR3nt: TGTGCCAGCAGTTCTGGCGGCACGAGCTCCTCCGAGCAGTACTTC

j_gene: TRBJ2-1
d_gene: TRBD1
v_gene: TRBV7-8
abundance: few
CDR3aa: CASRTGQGGEQFF
CDR3nt: TGTGCCAGCAGAACGGGACAGGGGGGCGAGCAGTTCTTC

j_gene: TRBJ1-1
d_gene: TRBD1
v_gene: TRBV19
abundance: -
CDR3aa: CAKTGARNTEAFF
CDR3nt: TGTGCCAAGACAGGGGCGAGGAACACTGAAGCTTTCTTT

j_gene: TRBJ2-7
d_gene: -
v_gene: TRBV14
abundance: few
CDR3aa: CASSLNSRGSLNEQYF
CDR3nt: TGTGCCAGCAGCTTAAATAGTAGGGGATCTCTCAACGAGCAGTACTTC